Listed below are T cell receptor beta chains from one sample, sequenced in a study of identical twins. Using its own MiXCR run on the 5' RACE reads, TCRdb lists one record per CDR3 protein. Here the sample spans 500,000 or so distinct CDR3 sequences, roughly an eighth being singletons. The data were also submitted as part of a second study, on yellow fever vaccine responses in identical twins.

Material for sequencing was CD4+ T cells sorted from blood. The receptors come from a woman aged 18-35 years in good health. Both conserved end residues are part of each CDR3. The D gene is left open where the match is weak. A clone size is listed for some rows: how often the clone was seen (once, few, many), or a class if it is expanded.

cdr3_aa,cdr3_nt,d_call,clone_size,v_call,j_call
CATSEPTGGAETQYF,TGTGCCACCAGTGAGCCCACAGGGGGTGCCGAGACCCAGTACTTC,TRBD1,few,TRBV24-1,TRBJ2-5
CASSGTGASYEQYF,TGTGCCAGCTCCGGGACAGGGGCCTCCTACGAGCAGTACTTC,TRBD1,NA,TRBV18,TRBJ2-7
CASSLTGKEETQYF,TGTGCCAGCAGTTTGACAGGGAAGGAAGAGACCCAGTACTTC,TRBD1,few,TRBV12-3/TRBV12-4,TRBJ2-5
CASSSVIEAFF,TGTGCCAGCAGTTCTGTGATTGAAGCTTTCTTT,NA,few,TRBV6-5,TRBJ1-1
CASAGLARDNEQFF,TGTGCCAGCGCGGGACTAGCGAGAGACAATGAGCAGTTCTTC,TRBD2,NA,TRBV12-3/TRBV12-4,TRBJ2-1
CASREQVSNSPLHF,TGTGCCAGCAGAGAGCAGGTATCGAATTCACCCCTCCACTTT,NA,NA,TRBV27,TRBJ1-6
CASSLMTGGYEQYF,TGCGCCAGCAGCTTGATGACAGGGGGCTACGAGCAGTACTTC,TRBD1,NA,TRBV5-1,TRBJ2-7
CASSHVGGGATTDTQYF,TGCGCCAGCAGCCACGTCGGCGGGGGGGCCACCACAGATACGCAGTATTTT,TRBD2,few,TRBV5-1,TRBJ2-3
CSARDNRRSTDTQYF,TGCAGTGCTAGAGATAACAGGCGTTCCACAGATACGCAGTATTTT,NA,NA,TRBV20-1,TRBJ2-3
CASSYSVVGTNYEQYF,TGTGCCAGCAGTTACTCGGTTGTTGGCACCAACTACGAGCAGTACTTC,NA,few,TRBV6-2/TRBV6-3,TRBJ2-7
CASSQGLDRIYNEQFF,TGCGCCAGCAGCCAAGGGCTAGACCGAATTTACAATGAGCAGTTCTTC,NA,NA,TRBV4-3,TRBJ2-1
CASTKTGGSAFF,TGTGCCAGCACCAAGACAGGGGGTAGTGCTTTCTTT,TRBD1,few,TRBV6-5,TRBJ1-1
CASSQDGTSGRVDTQYF,TGCGCCAGCAGCCAAGATGGGACTAGCGGGAGGGTAGATACGCAGTATTTT,TRBD2,few,TRBV4-1,TRBJ2-3
CASSLLWALAGASTETQYF,TGTGCCAGCAGCTTACTATGGGCGCTAGCGGGAGCTTCCACAGAAACGCAGTATTTT,TRBD2,few,TRBV11-2,TRBJ2-3
CASSQDTEQYF,TGTGCCAGCAGCCAAGATACCGAGCAGTACTTC,NA,many,TRBV3-1,TRBJ2-7